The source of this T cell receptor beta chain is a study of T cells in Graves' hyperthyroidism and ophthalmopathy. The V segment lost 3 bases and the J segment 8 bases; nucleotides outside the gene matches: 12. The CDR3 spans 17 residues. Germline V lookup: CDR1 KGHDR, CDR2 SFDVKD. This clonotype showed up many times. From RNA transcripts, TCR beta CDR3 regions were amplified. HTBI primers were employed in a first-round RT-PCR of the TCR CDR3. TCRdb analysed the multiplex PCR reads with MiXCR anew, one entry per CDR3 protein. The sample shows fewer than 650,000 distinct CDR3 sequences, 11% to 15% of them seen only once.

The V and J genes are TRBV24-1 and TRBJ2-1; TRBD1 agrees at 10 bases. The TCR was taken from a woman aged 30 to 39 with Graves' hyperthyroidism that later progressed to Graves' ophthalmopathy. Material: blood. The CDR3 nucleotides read TGTGCCACCAGTGATCCATCGACAGGGGGCGTATCCCATGAGCAGTTCTTC. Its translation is CATSDPSTGGVSHEQFF.